Below, 32 T cell receptor beta chains from the same sample are listed, as sequenced in a study of blood T cell repertoires in COVID-19. TCRdb keeps only in-frame clones here, not all; method: immunoSEQ multiplex PCR. The profile shows roughly 250,000 clones, 75% to 85% of them singletons. Sequenced input: peripheral blood. The origin of the receptors is a woman aged 55-69 years with active or convalescent COVID-19.

The chain is built from TRBV6-6 and TRBJ2-1; TRBD2 matches at 7 bases. Trimming removed 4 bases from V and 3 bases from J; junction bases left unmatched: 9. Germline V gene lookup returns CDR1 MNHNY and CDR2 SVGAGI (reference sequence). CDR3 length equals 16 residues. CDR3 DNA: TGTGCCAGCAGTTCCCAGGGAGGGCACTACTACAATGAGCAGTTCTTC. The encoded protein is CASSSQGGHYYNEQFF.

This chain joins TRBV5-1 and TRBJ2-1, with a weak D call TRBD1 (6 bases). The CDR3 runs 14 residues. V was trimmed by 0 bases and J by 7 bases, leaving 11 bases between them. CDR1 is SGHRS, CDR2 YFSETQ, per germline. CDR3 loop: CASSLGTAVNEQFF. CDR3 nucleotide sequence: TGCGCCAGCAGCTTGGGGACAGCAGTAAATGAGCAGTTCTTC.

The chain combines TRBV30 with TRBJ1-3, with D possibly being TRBD1 (6 bases). The CDR3 runs 15 residues. Per germline, CDR1 GTSNPN and CDR2 SVGIG (reference sequence). The V and J ends lost 4 bases and 0 bases respectively, with 13 bases between them. The DNA of the CDR3 is TGTGCCTGGAATCCAAAAGGGGGCTCTGGAAACACCATATATTTT. This sequence encodes CAWNPKGGSGNTIYF.

The chain couples TRBV11-2 to TRBJ1-2, with D possibly TRBD1 on 5 matching bases. CDR1 is SGHAT and CDR2 is FQNNGV in the germline V gene. V dropped 1 base and J dropped 4 bases, with 10 bases sitting between them. The CDR3 consists of 14 residues. The CDR3 is CASSLGDRGYGYTF. The CDR3 coding sequence is TGTGCCAGCAGCTTAGGAGACAGAGGCTATGGCTACACCTTC. Complete variable domain (other parts from reference TRBV11-2 and TRBJ1-2): EAGVAQSPRYKIIEKRQSVAFWCNPISGHATLYWYQQILGQGPKLLIQFQNNGVVDDSQLPKDRFSAERLKGVDSTLKIQPAKLEDSAVYLCASSLGDRGYGYTFGSGTRLTVV.

The chain links TRBV4-1 to TRBJ1-5; D gene ambiguous. Per germline, CDR1 MGHRA and CDR2 YSYEKL. The V gene lost 0 bases and the J gene lost 7 bases, with 10 bases spanning the gap. The CDR3 is 14 amino acids. CDR3 nucleotides: TGCGCCAGCAGCCAAGATGGCGGGGTGCAGCCCCAGCATTTT. Its protein product is CASSQDGGVQPQHF.

The chain uses TRBV4-1 and TRBJ2-2; tentative D call: TRBD1 (6 bases). This CDR3 is built from 15 residues. CDR1 is MGHRA, CDR2 YSYEKL, per germline. Trimming stripped 1 base from V and 7 bases from J, with 13 bases between. The CDR3 DNA sequence: TGCGCCAGCAGCCAAGGGCCAGGGGCGAGCGGGGAGCTGTTTTTT. This translates into CASSQGPGASGELFF.

The chain carries TRBV5-8 and TRBJ1-1; the match to TRBD1 covers 11 bases. From germline, CDR1 is SGHTS and CDR2 YDEGEE. The junction had 1 base not matched to a gene; V was cut back by 3 bases and J by 0 bases. The CDR3 has 15 amino acids. The CDR3 bases are TGTGCCAGCAGCTCGGGACAGGGGGTGAACACTGAAGCTTTCTTT. Translation gives CASSSGQGVNTEAFF.

CDR3 bases: TGTGCCAGCAGCGTAGCCGCAGGGGGCCGTCTCACTGAAGCTTTCTTT. Its protein product is CASSVAAGGRLTEAFF. The V and J genes are TRBV9 and TRBJ1-1; 8 bases are a match to TRBD1. CDR3 length: 16 residues. V was clipped by 0 bases and J by 4 bases; unmatched bases: 8. Germline loops: CDR1 SGDLS, CDR2 YYNGEE.

This sequence joins TRBV4-1 and TRBJ2-3; no clear D gene. The CDR3 runs 13 residues. From germline, CDR1 is MGHRA and CDR2 YSYEKL. Trimming removed 2 bases at V and 2 bases at J, with 5 bases between. CDR3 nucleotide sequence: TGCGCCAGCAGCCAAACAGTCACAGATACGCAGTATTTT. This codes for CASSQTVTDTQYF.

Only a few counts were recorded for this clone. V is TRBV7-9 and J is TRBJ1-6; 7 bases line up with TRBD1. Germline CDR1 reads SEHNR; CDR2 reads FQNEAQ (reference sequence). This CDR3 has 12 residues. V trimming: 5 bases; J trimming: 15 bases; junction bases outside the gene matches: 7. The CDR3 DNA sequence: TGTGCCAGCAGCCCCCAGGGGGTTCACCTCCACTTT. This translates into CASSPQGVHLHF. Based on the CDR3 plus reference TRBV7-9 and TRBJ1-6, the full variable domain is DTGVSQNPRHKITKRGQNVTFRCDPISEHNRLYWYRQTLGQGPEFLTYFQNEAQLEKSRLLSDRFSAERPKGSFSTLEIQRTEQGDSAMYLCASSPQGVHLHFGNGTRLTVT.

The chain combines TRBV30 with TRBJ1-5; the D gene is possibly TRBD1 (5 bases). The CDR3 has 12 amino acids. V dropped 2 bases and J dropped 6 bases, with 8 bases sitting between them. CDR1 and CDR2 from the germline V gene are GTSNPN and SVGIG (reference sequence). The CDR3 reads CAWSRGSQPQHF. The CDR3 coding sequence is TGTGCCTGGAGTCGGGGGAGTCAGCCCCAGCATTTT.

This chain joins TRBV7-2 and TRBJ1-6; no reliable D call. Trimming cost V 2 bases and J 6 bases, with 14 bases left between them. Germline CDR1 SGHTA, CDR2 FQGNSA. The CDR3 is 16 residues long. Here the CDR3 reads CASSLRSLVGNSPLHF. Here the CDR3 DNA reads TGTGCCAGCAGCTTAAGGAGCTTAGTTGGTAATTCACCCCTCCACTTT.

This clone was counted a single time. The chain recombines TRBV10-3 with TRBJ1-1; a possible D gene is TRBD1 (5 bases). CDR1 is ENHRY and CDR2 is SYGVKD in the germline V gene. The germline V and J ends were trimmed by 2 bases and 1 base, with 11 bases remaining between them. The CDR3 spans 15 residues. The CDR3 here is CAISERGLRNTEAFF. The CDR3 bases are TGTGCCATCAGTGAGAGGGGACTACGGAACACTGAAGCTTTCTTT.

The chain carries TRBV29-1 and TRBJ1-2; 7 nucleotides line up with TRBD1. Germline CDR1 SQVTM, CDR2 ANQGSEA. The junction had 2 bases not matched to a gene; V was cut back by 1 base and J by 3 bases. This CDR3 spans 13 amino acids. The CDR3 loop is CSVEGRGDYGYTF. DNA for the CDR3: TGCAGCGTTGAAGGCAGGGGGGACTATGGCTACACCTTC.

The CDR3 protein is CASSVGGASGAHNEQFF. In DNA, the CDR3 is TGTGCCAGCAGCGTAGGTGGGGCTAGCGGGGCCCACAATGAGCAGTTCTTC. J is TRBJ2-1 and V is TRBV9; 9 bases match TRBD2. V was pared by 0 bases and J by 5 bases, with 9 bases of the junction left unmatched. CDR3 length: 17 residues. The germline V gene encodes CDR1 SGDLS and CDR2 YYNGEE.

The genes are TRBV2 and TRBJ1-2; 7 bases match TRBD1. CDR1 SNHLY and CDR2 FYNNEI come from the germline V gene. The CDR3 is 14 amino acids. The junction had 10 bases not matched to a gene; V was cut back by 5 bases and J by 7 bases. As DNA, the CDR3 is TGTGCCAGCAGTTCCGGAGAGGGGGCGGGTGGCTACACCTTC. It translates to CASSSGEGAGGYTF.

This clone was counted a single time. The chain links TRBV4-1 to TRBJ1-1; maybe TRBD1 (6 bases). This CDR3 has 15 amino acids. CDR1 and CDR2 from the germline V gene are MGHRA and YSYEKL. Trimming cost V 2 bases and J 3 bases, with 13 bases left between them. CDR3: CASSQPGVRYTEAFF. The CDR3 region has the DNA TGCGCCAGCAGCCAACCAGGGGTCCGCTACACTGAAGCTTTCTTT.

The chain links TRBV11-1 to TRBJ1-4, with 8 bases fitting TRBD1. Germline loops: CDR1 SGHAT, CDR2 FQDESV (reference sequence). Trimming cost V 5 bases and J 8 bases; bases outside gene matches: 13. The CDR3 contains 16 residues. CDR3 nucleotides: TGTGCCAGCAGCCCCCGCGACAGGGGAGCATCCGAAAAACTGTTTTTT. Its protein is CASSPRDRGASEKLFF.

This rearrangement joins TRBV5-1 to TRBJ1-3, with D possibly being TRBD1 (6 bases). The ends were cut back, 4 bases at V and 0 bases at J, with 20 bases in the middle. In germline, CDR1 is SGHRS, CDR2 YFSETQ. The CDR3 covers 18 residues. The CDR3 DNA sequence: TGCGCCAGCAGCCTTGGGCCCCTCACAGGGTCCTCTGGAAACACCATATATTTT. Translation: CASSLGPLTGSSGNTIYF.

The chain links TRBV5-4 to TRBJ2-5; 12 nucleotides agree with TRBD1. J gave up 5 bases and V 4 bases, and 6 bases lay outside the gene matches. The CDR3 loop spans 15 amino acids. Germline V gene lookup returns CDR1 SGHNT and CDR2 YYREEE (reference sequence). CDR3 nucleotides: TGTGCCAGCAGCCCGGGACAGGGGGCTTGGGAGACCCAGTACTTC. This translates into CASSPGQGAWETQYF.

The chain recombines TRBV7-8 with TRBJ2-7, with D possibly matching TRBD1 (6 bases). This CDR3 has 14 residues. V was shortened by 1 base and J by 2 bases, with 9 bases between the two germline ends. Germline CDR1 and CDR2: SGHVS and FQNEAQ. CDR3 protein: CASSLGAGAYEQYF. The DNA of the CDR3 is TGTGCCAGCAGCTTAGGGGCAGGGGCCTACGAGCAGTACTTC.

The chain combines TRBV7-2 with TRBJ1-2, with 8 bases matching TRBD1. The CDR3 is 13 residues long. Germline CDR1 reads SGHTA; CDR2 reads FQGNSA. Trimming at V came to 5 bases and at J to 5 bases, leaving 4 bases not matched to a gene. The CDR3 is CASSTGQAYGYTF. The CDR3 nucleotides are TGTGCCAGCAGCACGGGACAGGCGTATGGCTACACCTTC.

A few counts support this clone. The V and J genes are TRBV5-1 and TRBJ2-7; 8 bases map to TRBD1. J lost 4 bases, V lost 1 base, and 19 bases had no gene match. The CDR3 has 19 amino acids. Germline V CDR1 and CDR2: SGHRS, YFSETQ. The CDR3 bases are TGCGCCAGCAGCTTGAGCACCGGGACAGGATCCTCGTGGGTTTACGAGCAGTACTTC. Its protein is CASSLSTGTGSSWVYEQYF.

The rearrangement joins TRBV9 to TRBJ2-2; TRBD2 aligns across 11 bases. V was pared by 0 bases and J by 0 bases, with 1 base of the junction left unmatched. The CDR3 covers 17 residues. Germline lookup yields CDR1 SGDLS and CDR2 YYNGEE. The DNA of the CDR3 is TGTGCCAGCAGCGTAGGTAGCGGGGGGGCGAACACCGGGGAGCTGTTTTTT. This sequence encodes CASSVGSGGANTGELFF.

This sequence joins TRBV4-1 and TRBJ1-2; weak D call: TRBD1 (5 bases). V was pared by 5 bases and J by 5 bases, with 21 bases between. Germline V lookup: CDR1 MGHRA, CDR2 YSYEKL. The CDR3 covers 16 residues. In nucleotides, the CDR3 is TGCGCCAGCAGCTTCGGGGGGGGTACGAATTCTTATGGCTACACCTTC. Encoded protein: CASSFGGGTNSYGYTF.

CDR3 loop: CASSLSPHRAYEQYF. The CDR3 coding sequence is TGCGCCAGCAGCTTGTCCCCGCACAGGGCCTACGAGCAGTACTTC. V and J are TRBV5-1 and TRBJ2-7, with D possibly matching TRBD1 (6 bases). This CDR3 has 15 residues. The V and J ends lost 1 base and 2 bases respectively, with 13 bases between them. Germline-derived CDR1 and CDR2 are SGHRS and YFSETQ.

This chain uses TRBV12-3 or TRBV12-4 with TRBJ1-5; weak D call: TRBD1 (6 bases). Trimming removed 6 bases from V and 6 bases from J, with 12 bases in between. CDR3 length: 13 amino acids. For the CDR3, the DNA is TGTGCCAGCAGCTCTTCAGGGGTTCAGCCCCAGCATTTT. It is translated as CASSSSGVQPQHF.

V and J are TRBV7-9 and TRBJ1-6; possible D gene TRBD1, 6 bases. The germline CDR1 and CDR2 sequences are SEHNR and FQNEAQ (reference sequence). CDR3 size: 16 residues. With 6 bases removed from V and 0 bases from J, the gap between germline ends came to 12 bases. CDR3 region: CASRLAGASYNSPLHF. In nucleotides, the CDR3 is TGTGCCAGCAGACTAGCGGGGGCCTCCTATAATTCACCCCTCCACTTT.

This clone has only a few counts. This rearrangement joins TRBV4-3 to TRBJ1-6, with D perhaps matching TRBD1 (5 bases). V lost 4 bases to trimming and J lost 5 bases, with 9 bases between them. CDR1 LGHNA and CDR2 YSLEER come from the germline V gene. The CDR3 is 14 amino acids. The CDR3 here is CASSRRVDNSPLHF. CDR3 nucleotides: TGCGCCAGCAGCCGCAGGGTTGATAATTCACCCCTCCACTTT.

The rearrangement joins TRBV5-1 to TRBJ2-5, with TRBD2 as a possible D gene (5 bases). The V end was cut by 4 bases, the J end by 5 bases, with 21 bases between. The CDR3 totals 16 residues. CDR1 and CDR2 (germline): SGHRS, YFSETQ. The CDR3 DNA reads as TGCGCCAGCAGCCCGGGGAGCTCCAGCGCCGGGGAGACCCAGTACTTC. Its protein product is CASSPGSSSAGETQYF.

The chain has TRBV3-1 (or the pseudogene TRBV3-2) and TRBJ2-5; D is possibly TRBD1 (8 bases). The CDR3 consists of 13 residues. The germline V gene encodes CDR1 LGHDT and CDR2 YNNKEL (reference sequence). Trimming stripped 6 bases from V and 6 bases from J, with 14 bases between. The DNA for the CDR3 is TGTGCCAGCAGACAGGGGGAGGGAAAGACCCAGTACTTC. Protein sequence: CASRQGEGKTQYF.

This chain joins TRBV7-8 and TRBJ2-2, with 8 bases lining up with TRBD2. The V and J ends lost 2 bases and 6 bases, in that order; junction bases with no gene match: 8. The CDR3 runs 16 residues. Germline-derived CDR1 and CDR2 are SGHVS and FQNEAQ. The CDR3 protein is CASSLRERGLSGELFF. CDR3 DNA sequence: TGTGCCAGCAGCTTACGGGAGCGGGGGCTATCCGGGGAGCTGTTTTTT.